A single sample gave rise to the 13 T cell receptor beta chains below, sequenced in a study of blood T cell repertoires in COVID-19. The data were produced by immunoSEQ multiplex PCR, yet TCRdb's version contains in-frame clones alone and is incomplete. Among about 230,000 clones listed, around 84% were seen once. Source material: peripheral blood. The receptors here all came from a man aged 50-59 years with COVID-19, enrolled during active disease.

CDR3 sequence reads: CASSPMLKWSTSGSYEQYF. CDR3 sequence (DNA): TGTGCCAGCAGCCCTATGCTCAAGTGGTCGACTAGCGGGAGTTACGAGCAGTACTTC. The V and J genes are TRBV27 and TRBJ2-7, with 12 bases matching TRBD2. Trimming at V came to 6 bases and at J to 4 bases, leaving 19 bases not matched to a gene. This CDR3 spans 19 amino acids. Germline values: CDR1 MNHEY, CDR2 SMNVEV (reference sequence).

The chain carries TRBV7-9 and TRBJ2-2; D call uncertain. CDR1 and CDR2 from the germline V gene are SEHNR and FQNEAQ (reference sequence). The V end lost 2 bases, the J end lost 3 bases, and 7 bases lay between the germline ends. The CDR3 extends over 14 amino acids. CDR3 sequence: CASSLFSDTGELFF. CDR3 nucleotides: TGTGCCAGCAGCTTATTTTCGGACACCGGGGAGCTGTTTTTT.

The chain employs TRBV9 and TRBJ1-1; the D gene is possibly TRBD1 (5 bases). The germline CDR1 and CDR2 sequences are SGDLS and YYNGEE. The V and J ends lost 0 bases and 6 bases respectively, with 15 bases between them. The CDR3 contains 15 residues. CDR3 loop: CASSVGHSRTSEAFF. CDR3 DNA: TGTGCCAGCAGCGTAGGTCATTCAAGGACATCTGAAGCTTTCTTT.

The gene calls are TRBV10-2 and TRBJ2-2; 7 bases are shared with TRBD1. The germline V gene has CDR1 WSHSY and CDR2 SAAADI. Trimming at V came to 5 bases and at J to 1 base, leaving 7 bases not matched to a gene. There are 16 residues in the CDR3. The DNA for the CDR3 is TGCGCCAGCAGTATCCGGGACAGAAAGAACACCGGGGAGCTGTTTTTT. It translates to CASSIRDRKNTGELFF.

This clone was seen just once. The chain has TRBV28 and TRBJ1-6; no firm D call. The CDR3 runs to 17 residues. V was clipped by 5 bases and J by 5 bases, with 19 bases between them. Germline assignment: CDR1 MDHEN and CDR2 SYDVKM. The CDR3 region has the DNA TGTGCCAGCAGTCGGATAGGGCTGACGGGGAATAATTCACCCCTCCACTTT. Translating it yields CASSRIGLTGNNSPLHF.

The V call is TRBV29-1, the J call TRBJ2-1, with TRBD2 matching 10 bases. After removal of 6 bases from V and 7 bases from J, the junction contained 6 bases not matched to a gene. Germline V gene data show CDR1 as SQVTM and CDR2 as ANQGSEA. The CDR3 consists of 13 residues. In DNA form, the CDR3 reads TGCAGCGTAAGCGGGAGGGCCTGGAATGAGCAGTTCTTC. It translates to CSVSGRAWNEQFF.

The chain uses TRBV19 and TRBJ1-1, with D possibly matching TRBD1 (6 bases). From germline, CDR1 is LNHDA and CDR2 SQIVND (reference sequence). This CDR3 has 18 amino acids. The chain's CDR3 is CVSKGDHGDVSTTTEAFF. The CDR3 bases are TGTGTTAGTAAGGGGGATCATGGGGACGTATCCACGACCACTGAAGCTTTCTTT.

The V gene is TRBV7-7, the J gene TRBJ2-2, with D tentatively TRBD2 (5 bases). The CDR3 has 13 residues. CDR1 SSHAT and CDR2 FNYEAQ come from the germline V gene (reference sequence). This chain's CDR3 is CAIPEGNTGELFF. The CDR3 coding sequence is TGTGCTATCCCCGAGGGGAACACCGGGGAGCTGTTTTTT.

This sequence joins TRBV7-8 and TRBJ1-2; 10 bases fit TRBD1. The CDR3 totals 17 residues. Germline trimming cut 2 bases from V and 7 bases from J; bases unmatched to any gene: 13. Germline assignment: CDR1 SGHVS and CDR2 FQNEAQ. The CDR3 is CASSLIWGTGESGGYTF. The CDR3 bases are TGTGCCAGCAGCTTAATCTGGGGGACAGGGGAGTCTGGTGGCTACACCTTC.

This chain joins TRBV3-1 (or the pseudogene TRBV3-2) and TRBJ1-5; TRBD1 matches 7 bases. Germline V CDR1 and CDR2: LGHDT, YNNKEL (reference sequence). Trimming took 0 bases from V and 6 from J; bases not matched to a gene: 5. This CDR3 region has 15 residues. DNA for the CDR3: TGTGCCAGCAGCCAAGATTTGACAGGGAGTCAGCCCCAGCATTTT. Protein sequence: CASSQDLTGSQPQHF.

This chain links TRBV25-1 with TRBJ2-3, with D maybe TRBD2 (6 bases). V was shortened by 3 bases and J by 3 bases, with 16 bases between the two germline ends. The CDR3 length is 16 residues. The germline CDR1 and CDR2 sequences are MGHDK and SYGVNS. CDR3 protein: CASSDSREMRTDTQYF. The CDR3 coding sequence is TGTGCCAGCAGTGACAGCCGGGAGATGAGGACAGATACGCAGTATTTT.

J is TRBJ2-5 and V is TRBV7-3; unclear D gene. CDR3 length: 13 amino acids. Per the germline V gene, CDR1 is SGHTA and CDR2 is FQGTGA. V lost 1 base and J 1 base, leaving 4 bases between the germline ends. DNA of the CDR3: TGTGCCAGCAGCTTAAACAGCCAAGAGACCCAGTACTTC. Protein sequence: CASSLNSQETQYF.

The CDR3 nucleotides read TGTGCCAGCAGTTTATTGGCTAGCAACACCGGGGAGCTGTTTTTT. Protein: CASSLLASNTGELFF. The chain joins TRBV28 to TRBJ2-2; the D gene is possibly TRBD2 (5 bases). The CDR3 contains 15 residues. Germline V gene data show CDR1 as MDHEN and CDR2 as SYDVKM. Between the trimmed V and J ends, which lost 1 base and 2 bases, there was a span of 8 bases.